These 25 T cell receptor beta chains were all obtained from the same sample, sequenced in a study of blood T cell repertoires in COVID-19 (dated by TCRdb to about 2020). The library was prepared using the immunoSEQ multiplex PCR assay. Entries here come from immuneACCESS through TCRdb and include only in-frame sequences with V and J called. Some clones fail to appear in such tables; in the studies checked, an unresolved V gene covers under half of the shortfall, and the cause of the remainder is unknown. The table for this sample lists hundreds of thousands of clones; more than 75% of them were counted only once. The ten largest clones add up to 2% to 2.5% of the sample. Sequencing was performed on peripheral blood. The receptor source for this set is a woman aged 25-40 years who had recovered from COVID-19.

V usage is TRBV7-2 and J usage is TRBJ2-2, with a weak D call TRBD1 (5 bases). V was clipped by 4 bases and J by 0 bases, with 9 bases between them. Germline V CDR1 and CDR2: SGHTA, FQGNSA. The CDR3 extends over 15 amino acids. The DNA for the CDR3 is TGTGCCAGCAGCTATAGGGGCACGAACACCGGGGAGCTGTTTTTT. Protein: CASSYRGTNTGELFF.

The V and J genes are TRBV14 and TRBJ2-1, with 14 bases that match TRBD2. V trimming: 0 bases; J trimming: 10 bases; junction bases outside the gene matches: 8. CDR3 length: 17 amino acids. Germline V gene lookup returns CDR1 SGHDN and CDR2 FVKESK. CDR3 in DNA: TGTGCCAGCAGCCAAGATATGGGACTAGCGGGAGTGAGGGAGCAGTTCTTC. Protein product: CASSQDMGLAGVREQFF. Together with reference TRBV14 and TRBJ2-1, the CDR3 gives the full variable domain: EAGVTQFPSHSVIEKGQTVTLRCDPISGHDNLYWYRRVMGKEIKFLLHFVKESKQDESGMPNNRFLAERTGGTYSTLKVQPAELEDSGVYFCASSQDMGLAGVREQFFGPGTRLTVL.

The CDR3 nucleotides read TGTGCCAGCAGCTTCCCAACAGGGCACGAGCAGTACTTC. Translated: CASSFPTGHEQYF. J is TRBJ2-7 and V is TRBV7-9; TRBD1 might be the D (6 bases). The germline gives CDR1 SEHNR, CDR2 FQNEAQ (reference sequence). The CDR3 runs 13 residues. Trimming removed 3 bases from V and 5 bases from J, with 11 bases in between.

The rearrangement joins TRBV28 to TRBJ1-5; the D gene is possibly TRBD1 (5 bases). This CDR3 spans 16 amino acids. In germline, CDR1 is MDHEN, CDR2 SYDVKM. V lost 8 bases to trimming and J lost 0 bases, with 17 bases between them. The CDR3 DNA reads as TGTGCCAGCGGCATCGGGACTCCCGGTAGCAATCAGCCCCAGCATTTT. Translation gives CASGIGTPGSNQPQHF. Variable domain in full (rest from reference TRBV28 and TRBJ1-5): DVKVTQSSRYLVKRTGEKVFLECVQDMDHENMFWYRQDPGLGLRLIYFSYDVKMKEKGDIPEGYSVSREKKERFSLILESASTNQTSMYLCASGIGTPGSNQPQHFGDGTRLSIL.

This clone was observed a handful of times. This chain links TRBV9 with TRBJ2-7; 8 positions agree with TRBD1. The CDR3 totals 16 residues. Trimming at V came to 1 base and at J to 0 bases, leaving 6 bases not matched to a gene. The germline CDR1 and CDR2 sequences are SGDLS and YYNGEE. The CDR3 sequence is CASSVYPGQVSYEQYF. CDR3 nucleotide sequence: TGTGCCAGCAGCGTATACCCGGGACAGGTCTCCTACGAGCAGTACTTC. Variable domain in full (rest from reference TRBV9 and TRBJ2-7): DSGVTQTPKHLITATGQRVTLRCSPRSGDLSVYWYQQSLDQGLQFLIQYYNGEERAKGNILERFSAQQFPDLHSELNLSSLELGDSALYFCASSVYPGQVSYEQYFGPGTRLTVT.

The chain couples TRBV10-3 to TRBJ2-1; the D is unclear. V lost 4 bases and J lost 6, with 4 bases in between. Per germline, CDR1 ENHRY and CDR2 SYGVKD. The CDR3 totals 11 residues. The CDR3 DNA sequence: TGTGCCATCAGTGCATCCAATGAGCAGTTCTTC. As protein: CAISASNEQFF.

The rearrangement uses TRBV4-1 and TRBJ1-1; tentative D call: TRBD1 (6 bases). V dropped 0 bases and J dropped 5 bases, with 10 bases sitting between them. Germline lookup yields CDR1 MGHRA and CDR2 YSYEKL. The CDR3 spans 14 residues. The DNA of the CDR3 is TGCGCCAGCAGCCAAGATGGGACACGAACTGAAGCTTTCTTT. This sequence encodes CASSQDGTRTEAFF.

This clone was recorded a few times. The chain joins TRBV9 to TRBJ2-3; 11 nucleotides line up with TRBD2. Germline lookup yields CDR1 SGDLS and CDR2 YYNGEE. This CDR3 has 16 amino acids. The V segment lost 0 bases and the J segment 1 base; nucleotides outside the gene matches: 1. The CDR3 sequence: CASSVVAGGGTDTQYF. The CDR3 DNA is TGTGCCAGCAGCGTAGTAGCGGGGGGGGGCACAGATACGCAGTATTTT.

This chain connects TRBV5-1 to TRBJ2-3; 9 bases map to TRBD2. V dropped 0 bases and J dropped 4; count of bases not matched to a gene: 0. Germline CDR1 SGHRS, CDR2 YFSETQ. The CDR3 contains 14 residues. CDR3 in amino acids: CASSLVAGADTQYF. The DNA for the CDR3 is TGCGCCAGCAGCTTGGTAGCGGGAGCAGATACGCAGTATTTT.

This clone was recorded a few times. The rearrangement links TRBV2 to TRBJ1-5; 8 bases align to TRBD1. V shed 4 bases and J 4 bases; nucleotides not matched to a gene: 6. The CDR3 is made up of 15 amino acids. The germline CDR1 and CDR2 sequences are SNHLY and FYNNEI. The CDR3 is CASSGVDRGNQPQHF. In nucleotides, the CDR3 is TGTGCCAGCAGTGGTGTAGACAGGGGAAATCAGCCCCAGCATTTT.

The rearrangement joins TRBV10-3 to TRBJ2-7; unclear D gene. The CDR3 extends over 15 amino acids. With 3 bases removed from V and 2 bases from J, the gap between germline ends came to 14 bases. Germline loops: CDR1 ENHRY, CDR2 SYGVKD. This chain's CDR3 is CAISDELSAPYEQYF. CDR3 nucleotides: TGTGCCATCAGTGATGAACTATCAGCCCCCTACGAGCAGTACTTC.

The rearrangement uses TRBV7-2 and TRBJ1-2; D may be TRBD1 (6 bases). The length of the CDR3 is 15 residues. V lost 2 bases and J 4 bases, leaving 14 bases between the germline ends. Germline V gene sequence: CDR1 SGHTA, CDR2 FQGNSA. The CDR3 DNA reads as TGTGCCAGCAGCTTAATGGGCCAGGGGAGCTATGGCTACACCTTC. It specifies CASSLMGQGSYGYTF.

The rearrangement uses TRBV6-6 and TRBJ2-2, with 7 bases aligning to TRBD1. CDR1 and CDR2 (germline): MNHNY, SVGAGI (reference sequence). Trimming at V came to 6 bases and at J to 1 base, leaving 11 bases not matched to a gene. The CDR3 is made up of 17 amino acids. CDR3 sequence (DNA): TGTGCCAGCAGACGAAACCACGGGACAGTGAACACCGGGGAGCTGTTTTTT. It specifies CASRRNHGTVNTGELFF.

CDR3 nucleotide sequence: TGTGCCAGCAGCACCCCTTGGAGGGACGACAATGAGCAGTTCTTC. Its translation: CASSTPWRDDNEQFF. J is TRBJ2-1 and V is TRBV6-5, with D maybe TRBD2 (6 bases). Looked up from germline, CDR1 is MNHEY and CDR2 is SVGAGI. V lost 6 bases to trimming and J lost 5 bases, with 17 bases between them. The CDR3 is made up of 15 amino acids.

V usage is TRBV6-4 and J usage is TRBJ1-2, with D hard to call. This CDR3 has 15 residues. V lost 0 bases, J lost 8 bases, and 16 bases lay in between. Germline lookup yields CDR1 MRHNA and CDR2 SNTAGT. CDR3 in amino acids: CASSDSSPPSRGYTF. CDR3 coding DNA: TGTGCCAGCAGTGACTCGAGTCCCCCATCGCGGGGCTACACCTTC.

The V gene is TRBV7-9, the J gene TRBJ2-6, with a possible D match to TRBD2 (5 bases). The V end lost 5 bases, the J end lost 4 bases, and 15 bases lay between the germline ends. The CDR3 loop spans 16 amino acids. Looked up from germline, CDR1 is SEHNR and CDR2 is FQNEAQ (reference sequence). The CDR3 reads CASSVPGSTGANVLTF. CDR3 DNA: TGTGCCAGCAGCGTACCGGGATCTACGGGGGCCAACGTCCTGACTTTC.

V usage is TRBV30 and J usage is TRBJ2-7; weak D call: TRBD1 (6 bases). Trimming pared 2 bases from V and 3 bases from J, leaving 14 bases between. Germline V gives CDR1 GTSNPN, CDR2 SVGIG (reference sequence). CDR3 length: 14 amino acids. As DNA, the CDR3 is TGTGCCTGGAGTTCGCAACAGGGAATCTACGAGCAGTACTTC. It translates to CAWSSQQGIYEQYF. The whole variable domain, remainder taken from reference TRBV30 and TRBJ2-7, is SQTIHQWPATLVQPVGSPLSLECTVEGTSNPNLYWYRQAAGRGLQLLFYSVGIGQISSEVPQNLSASRPQDRQFILSSKKLLLSDSGFYLCAWSSQQGIYEQYFGPGTRLTVT.

The chain couples TRBV7-8 to TRBJ1-5, with D perhaps TRBD1 (6 bases). Trimming left V 5 bases short and J 4 bases short, with 18 bases between. The CDR3 has 16 residues. From germline, CDR1 is SGHVS and CDR2 FQNEAQ. The CDR3 bases are TGTGCCAGCAGCCACCAACCCTCTACAGGGAATCAGCCCCAGCATTTT. Protein: CASSHQPSTGNQPQHF.

CDR3 DNA: TGTGCCAGCAGCTTGCAGGGTGAAGATACGCAGTATTTT. This gives the protein CASSLQGEDTQYF. V is TRBV5-5 and J is TRBJ2-3; D is possibly TRBD1 (5 bases). V lost 1 base and J lost 5, with 8 bases in between. Germline lookup yields CDR1 SGHKS and CDR2 YYEKEE (reference sequence). The CDR3 is 13 residues long.

The V and J genes are TRBV2 and TRBJ2-7; D is undetermined. V lost 4 bases to trimming and J lost 5 bases, with 12 bases between them. From germline, CDR1 is SNHLY and CDR2 FYNNEI. This CDR3 region has 13 residues. This CDR3 is CASSGGTTHEQYF. The CDR3 nucleotides are TGTGCCAGCAGTGGTGGCACTACCCACGAGCAGTACTTC.

The chain is built from TRBV6-2 or TRBV6-3 and TRBJ2-7, with 7 nucleotides matching TRBD1. CDR3 length equals 15 residues. Germline CDR1 is MNHEY and CDR2 is SVGEGT. With V trimmed by 3 bases and J by 5 bases, 10 bases remained unmatched. CDR3 protein: CASSYPTGLEDEQYF. As DNA, the CDR3 is TGTGCCAGCAGTTATCCGACAGGGCTCGAGGACGAGCAGTACTTC.

Concerning this clone: Other DNA sequences of this sample code for an identical CDR3. This chain links TRBV7-9 with TRBJ2-7; 13 bases fit TRBD2. The junction had 2 bases not matched to a gene; V was cut back by 4 bases and J by 2 bases. Germline loops: CDR1 SEHNR, CDR2 FQNEAQ (reference sequence). The CDR3 spans 15 residues. The chain's CDR3 is CASSSTSGGAYEQYF. CDR3 nucleotide sequence: TGTGCCAGCAGCTCTACTAGCGGGGGGGCCTACGAGCAGTACTTC.

The chain recombines TRBV19 with TRBJ2-1; TRBD2 aligns across 12 bases. Unmatched junction bases numbered 7, after V lost 4 bases and J lost 6 bases. This CDR3 comprises 16 residues. In germline, CDR1 is LNHDA, CDR2 SQIVND (reference sequence). The CDR3 DNA follows: TGTGCCAGTAGTACAGGACTAGCGGGGAATCGCAATGAGCAGTTCTTC. Translation: CASSTGLAGNRNEQFF.

The chain couples TRBV27 to TRBJ2-7, with a tentative D call TRBD2 (6 bases). CDR3 length: 16 residues. From germline, CDR1 is MNHEY and CDR2 SMNVEV (reference sequence). V gave up 3 bases and J gave up 4 bases, with 19 bases separating them. The CDR3 DNA sequence: TGTGCCAGCAGTTTCCTCATGAGGCGGGGTCTTTACGAGCAGTACTTC. Its protein is CASSFLMRRGLYEQYF.

The chain links TRBV18 to TRBJ2-3; a possible D gene is TRBD2 (6 bases). The V end was cut by 3 bases, the J end by 2 bases, with 15 bases between. Germline-derived CDR1 and CDR2 are KGHSH and LQKENI. The CDR3 contains 16 residues. DNA for the CDR3: TGTGCCAGCTCACCCGTCTCGGGAGAAACCACAGATACGCAGTATTTT. It translates to CASSPVSGETTDTQYF.